This T cell receptor beta chain was sequenced in a study of T-cell memory formation after mild COVID-19. The wider study: The study found TCR clusters largely donor specific.

This clonotype occurred a few times. Its matching antigen is unknown. The V end lost 3 bases, the J end lost 0 bases, and 9 bases lay between the germline ends. The CDR3 spans 14 residues. Germline values: CDR1 SGHRS, CDR2 YFSETQ. Using constant-segment primers, 5'RACE produced TCR alpha and TCR beta cDNA libraries carrying sample barcodes and UMIs. TCRdb re-called the 5' RACE reads through MiXCR, storing one row per CDR3 protein. The data show about 110,000 distinct CDR3 sequences, with 15% to 20% seen just once and 5% to 6.5% held by the top ten. Study-level findings and limits: Second-wave clones reaching peak frequency on day 37 lacked confirmed SARS-CoV-2 specificity. Clones contracting across day 15 to 85 had a balanced CD4/CD8 profile; later expanding clones leaned CD4+.

Sequencing input: PBMCs or a T cell subset sorted from them (not recorded which). The chain couples TRBV5-1 to TRBJ1-1; no firm D call. This receptor was identified in a man aged 18 to 29 who had mild COVID-19 (a few samples of this study predate the infection). Cell type and time point are not known. Here the CDR3 DNA reads TGCGCCAGCAGCTCCTATTTCATGAACACTGAAGCTTTCTTT. Residues: CASSSYFMNTEAFF.